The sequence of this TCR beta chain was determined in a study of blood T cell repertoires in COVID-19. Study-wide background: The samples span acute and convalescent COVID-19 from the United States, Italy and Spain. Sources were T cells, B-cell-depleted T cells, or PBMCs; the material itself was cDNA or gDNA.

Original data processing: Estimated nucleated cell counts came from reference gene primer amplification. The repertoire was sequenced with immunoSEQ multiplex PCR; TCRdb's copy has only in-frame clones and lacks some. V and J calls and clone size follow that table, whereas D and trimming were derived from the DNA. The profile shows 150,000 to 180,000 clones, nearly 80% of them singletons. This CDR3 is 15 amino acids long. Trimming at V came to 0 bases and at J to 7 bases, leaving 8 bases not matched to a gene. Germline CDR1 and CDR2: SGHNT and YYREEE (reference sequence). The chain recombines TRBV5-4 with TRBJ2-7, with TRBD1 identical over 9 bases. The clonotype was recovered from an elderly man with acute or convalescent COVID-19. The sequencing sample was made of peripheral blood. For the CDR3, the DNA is TGTGCCAGCAGCTTGGCCGGGACAGGGTTCCGGGAGCAGTACTTC. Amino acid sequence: CASSLAGTGFREQYF.